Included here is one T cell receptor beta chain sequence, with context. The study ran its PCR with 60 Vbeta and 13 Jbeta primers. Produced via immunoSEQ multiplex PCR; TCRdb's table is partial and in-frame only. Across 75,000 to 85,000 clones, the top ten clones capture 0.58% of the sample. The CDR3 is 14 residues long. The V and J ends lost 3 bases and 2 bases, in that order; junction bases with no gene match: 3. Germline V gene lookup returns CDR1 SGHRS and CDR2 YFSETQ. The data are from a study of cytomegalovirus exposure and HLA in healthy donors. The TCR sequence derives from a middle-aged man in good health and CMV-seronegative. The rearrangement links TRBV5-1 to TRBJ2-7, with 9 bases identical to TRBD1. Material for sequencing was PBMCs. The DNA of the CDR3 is TGCGCCAGCAGCTCCGGGACAGGGCCCTACGAGCAGTACTTC. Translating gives CASSSGTGPYEQYF.